This T cell receptor (beta chain) was identified in a study of cytomegalovirus exposure and HLA in healthy donors. Overall study results and limits: In most subjects, TCR beta sequences reportedly gave accurate predictions of HLA-A and HLA-B alleles. Later work associated 16,951 TCR beta sequences with HLA alleles at 0.05 false discovery rate.

This clone was detected only a few times. Its specificity is not known. In the PCR, 60 Vbeta and 13 Jbeta primers were used. Assay: immunoSEQ multiplex PCR; the TCRdb copy retains only in-frame clones and omits some. The sample gives some 140,000 clones, around 80% of which show up once; 3% to 4% is in the top ten. The origin of this receptor is a woman between 40 and 55 years old in good health and CMV-seronegative. What was sequenced was PBMCs.

The CDR3 protein is CASRALAETDTQYF. CDR3 sequence (DNA): TGTGCCAGTCGAGCGCTAGCGGAAACGGATACGCAGTATTTT. The chain uses TRBV2 and TRBJ2-3; 7 nucleotides align to TRBD2. Germline trimming cut 9 bases from V and 6 bases from J; bases unmatched to any gene: 12. The CDR3 contains 14 residues. Germline V gives CDR1 SNHLY, CDR2 FYNNEI.